What follows are 19 T cell receptor beta chains derived from one specimen sequenced in a study of PD-1 blockade in classical Hodgkin lymphoma. As to time point: cycle 4 day 1 (C4D1), after more than five weeks of nivolumab. Each and every patient relapsed after autologous stem cell transplantation, and patients got differing brentuximab vedotin exposure. Isolation of CD4+ T cells from thawed PBMCs was performed by magnetic negative selection. The method was immunoSEQ multiplex PCR; TCRdb's version includes in-frame clones alone and lacks a portion of them. The profile shows 13,000 or so clones, about 80% of them singletons. The material was CD4+ T cells from blood, obtained before the fourth cycle of nivolumab. Source of these receptors: a human donor with classical Hodgkin lymphoma.

This chain connects TRBV7-2 to TRBJ1-2, with unresolved D. Deletions cut 1 base from V and 8 bases from J, with 11 bases between. From germline, CDR1 is SGHTA and CDR2 FQGNSA. The CDR3 is 13 residues long. CDR3 loop: CASSLVPGPGYTF. CDR3 bases: TGTGCCAGCAGCTTAGTACCAGGCCCAGGCTACACCTTC.

This chain connects TRBV11-3 to TRBJ1-2, with D possibly matching TRBD1 (5 bases). Germline CDR1 and CDR2: SGHNT and YENEEA. This CDR3 region has 13 residues. Trimming took 0 bases from V and 8 from J, leaving 10 bases between them. The CDR3 DNA is TGTGCCAGCAGCTTAGACGGGACGAACGGCTACACCTTC. This codes for CASSLDGTNGYTF.

The gene calls are TRBV4-1 and TRBJ2-3; D gene ambiguous. V lost 0 bases and J lost 0, with 7 bases in between. CDR1 is MGHRA and CDR2 is YSYEKL in the germline V gene. The CDR3 totals 15 residues. The CDR3 coding sequence is TGCGCCAGCAGCCAAGATTCCTGGAGCACAGATACGCAGTATTTT. It is translated as CASSQDSWSTDTQYF.

The V and J genes are TRBV28 and TRBJ1-4, with D unclear. The V end was cut by 6 bases, the J end by 8 bases, with 16 bases between. The germline V gene has CDR1 MDHEN and CDR2 SYDVKM. This CDR3 region has 14 residues. As DNA, the CDR3 is TGTGCCAGCAGCCCGGGTGGAGGGTGGGAAAAACTGTTTTTT. Amino acid sequence: CASSPGGGWEKLFF.

This clone was seen only once. This chain connects TRBV11-3 to TRBJ1-1; D is undetermined. The germline V gene has CDR1 SGHNT and CDR2 YENEEA. The CDR3 extends over 14 amino acids. Trimming left V 3 bases short and J 0 bases short, with 8 bases between. The CDR3 DNA reads TGTGCCAGCAGCTTGGTCAGGATGAACACTGAAGCTTTCTTT. It codes for CASSLVRMNTEAFF.

The V gene is TRBV6-5, the J gene TRBJ1-2, with D possibly TRBD1 on 5 matching bases. V was trimmed by 7 bases and J by 8 bases, leaving 17 bases between them. This CDR3 is 13 amino acids long. The germline CDR1 and CDR2 sequences are MNHEY and SVGAGI. The CDR3 sequence is CASKVEKGKGYTF. CDR3 bases: TGTGCCAGCAAGGTCGAAAAGGGGAAGGGCTACACCTTC.

V is TRBV5-8 and J is TRBJ2-2; 8 bases line up with TRBD1. The CDR3 runs 15 residues. CDR1 SGHTS and CDR2 YDEGEE come from the germline V gene. The V segment lost 7 bases and the J segment 3 bases; nucleotides outside the gene matches: 8. The CDR3 sequence is CASPRQGIDTGELFF. CDR3 DNA: TGTGCCAGCCCCCGACAGGGGATTGACACCGGGGAGCTGTTTTTT.

The chain is built from TRBV20-1 and TRBJ1-4, with no clear D. V was pared by 1 base and J by 6 bases, with 3 bases between. This CDR3 region has 11 residues. In germline, CDR1 is DFQATT, CDR2 SNEGSKA (reference sequence). This CDR3 reads CSARADEKLFF. DNA for the CDR3: TGCAGTGCTAGAGCGGATGAAAAACTGTTTTTT.

This sequence joins TRBV4-2 and TRBJ1-5; D is unresolved. Trimming removed 1 base from V and 7 bases from J, with 11 bases in between. The CDR3 is made up of 14 amino acids. Germline CDR1 is LGHNA and CDR2 is YNFKEQ. The CDR3 loop is CASSQAGPGQPQHF. CDR3 in DNA: TGTGCCAGCAGCCAAGCCGGTCCGGGACAGCCCCAGCATTTT.

CDR3 sequence reads: CASSLIGQNTGELFF. The CDR3 DNA follows: TGCGCCAGCAGCTTGATCGGACAGAACACCGGGGAGCTGTTTTTT. The V call is TRBV5-1, the J call TRBJ2-2; a weak D match, TRBD1 (5 bases). Per the germline V gene, CDR1 is SGHRS and CDR2 is YFSETQ. This CDR3 region has 15 residues. V lost 1 base, J lost 1 base, and 8 bases lay in between.

The rearrangement uses TRBV5-1 and TRBJ1-2; TRBD1 agrees at 7 bases. The junction had 5 bases not matched to a gene; V was cut back by 4 bases and J by 2 bases. The CDR3 loop spans 14 amino acids. Germline CDR1 is SGHRS and CDR2 is YFSETQ. This chain's CDR3 is CASSPEGGNYGYTF. The CDR3, as DNA: TGCGCCAGCAGCCCCGAAGGGGGCAACTATGGCTACACCTTC. The full variable domain, its missing parts supplied by reference TRBV5-1 and TRBJ1-2, is KAGVTQTPRYLIKTRGQQVTLSCSPISGHRSVSWYQQTPGQGLQFLFEYFSETQRNKGNFPGRFSGRQFSNSRSEMNVSTLELGDSALYLCASSPEGGNYGYTFGSGTRLTVV.

The chain uses TRBV5-5 and TRBJ2-1; D assignment may be TRBD1 or TRBD2 (7 bases each). Germline V CDR1 and CDR2: SGHKS, YYEKEE (reference sequence). The CDR3 contains 12 residues. V lost 4 bases and J lost 12, with 14 bases in between. Here the CDR3 reads CASSLQGRVQFF. The CDR3 bases are TGTGCCAGCAGCCTACAGGGGAGGGTGCAGTTCTTC.

The chain carries TRBV7-9 and TRBJ1-1; 7 bases agree with TRBD1. CDR3 size: 14 residues. Germline loops: CDR1 SEHNR, CDR2 FQNEAQ (reference sequence). Germline trimming cut 7 bases from V and 5 bases from J; bases unmatched to any gene: 10. The CDR3 DNA follows: TGTGCCAGCACCACCAGGGGGGCGAGTACTGAAGCTTTCTTT. Translation gives CASTTRGASTEAFF.

The chain recombines TRBV18 with TRBJ2-3, with D possibly being TRBD1 or TRBD2 (6 bases each). V was shortened by 3 bases and J by 6 bases, with 13 bases between the two germline ends. Germline lookup yields CDR1 KGHSH and CDR2 LQKENI. This CDR3 is built from 14 residues. CDR3 coding DNA: TGTGCCAGCTCACCGCCGGGGGCAGGCGATACGCAGTATTTT. Its protein is CASSPPGAGDTQYF.

This chain joins TRBV4-1 and TRBJ1-3; D gene unclear. V was cut by 4 bases and J by 4 bases, with 11 bases left in between. The CDR3 totals 14 residues. The germline gives CDR1 MGHRA, CDR2 YSYEKL. CDR3 coding DNA: TGCGCCAGCAGCCCCGAGGGCGCAGGAAACACCATATATTTT. Translating it yields CASSPEGAGNTIYF.

The V call is TRBV11-2, the J call TRBJ1-2; a weak D match, TRBD1 (5 bases). Trimming cost V 5 bases and J 2 bases, with 15 bases left between them. Per the germline V gene, CDR1 is SGHAT and CDR2 is FQNNGV. This CDR3 comprises 15 residues. CDR3 residues: CASSPLLQANYGYTF. The DNA of the CDR3 is TGTGCCAGCAGCCCTCTCCTACAGGCGAACTATGGCTACACCTTC.

The gene calls are TRBV6-5 and TRBJ1-1, with TRBD1 as a possible D gene (6 bases). Germline CDR1 is MNHEY and CDR2 is SVGAGI. The CDR3 runs to 15 residues. Between the trimmed V and J ends, which lost 5 bases and 1 base, there was a span of 14 bases. The CDR3 region has the DNA TGTGCCAGCAGTCGGCACAGGGATACGAACACTGAAGCTTTCTTT. This sequence encodes CASSRHRDTNTEAFF.

The chain joins TRBV6-5 to TRBJ1-3, with D perhaps TRBD1 (6 bases). There are 14 residues in the CDR3. Germline V gene sequence: CDR1 MNHEY, CDR2 SVGAGI. Trimming took 5 bases from V and 2 from J, leaving 10 bases between them. The CDR3 loop reads CASSQQGPGNTIYF. The CDR3 DNA follows: TGTGCCAGCAGTCAACAGGGTCCTGGAAACACCATATATTTT.

This clone was detected only once. The V gene is TRBV9, the J gene TRBJ2-7, with a weak D call TRBD1 (6 bases). Germline V gene data show CDR1 as SGDLS and CDR2 as YYNGEE. Trimming left V 3 bases short and J 5 bases short, with 18 bases between. The length of the CDR3 is 15 residues. The CDR3 DNA follows: TGTGCCAGCAGCGCCCCGCTGACAGGTTCCCACGAGCAGTACTTC. It translates to CASSAPLTGSHEQYF.